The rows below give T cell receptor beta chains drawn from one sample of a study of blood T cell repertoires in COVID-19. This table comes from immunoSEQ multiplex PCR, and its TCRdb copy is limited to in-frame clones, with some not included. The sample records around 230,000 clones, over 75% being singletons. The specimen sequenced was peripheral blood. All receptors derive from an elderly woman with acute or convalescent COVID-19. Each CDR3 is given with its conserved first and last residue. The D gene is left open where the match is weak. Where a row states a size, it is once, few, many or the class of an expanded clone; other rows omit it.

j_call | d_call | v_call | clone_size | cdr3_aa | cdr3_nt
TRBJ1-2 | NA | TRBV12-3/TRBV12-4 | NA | CASFQGSYGYTF | TGTGCCAGTTTCCAGGGGTCCTATGGCTACACCTTC
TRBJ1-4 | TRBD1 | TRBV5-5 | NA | CASSQGQGANEKLFF | TGTGCCAGCAGCCAGGGGCAGGGGGCAAATGAAAAACTGTTTTTT
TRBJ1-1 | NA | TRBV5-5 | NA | CASSLDGGLGNTEAFF | TGTGCCAGCAGCTTGGATGGGGGACTGGGGAACACTGAAGCTTTCTTT
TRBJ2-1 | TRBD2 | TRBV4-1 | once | CASSPRLAGIYNEQFF | TGCGCCAGCAGCCCCCGACTAGCGGGGATTTACAATGAGCAGTTCTTC
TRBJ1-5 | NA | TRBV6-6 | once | CASTLAGVQPQHF | TGTGCCAGCACCCTAGCTGGGGTTCAGCCCCAGCATTTT
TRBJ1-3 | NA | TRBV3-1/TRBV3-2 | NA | CASTTGGGTRGNTIYF | TGTGCCAGCACCACTGGTGGAGGTACTAGAGGAAACACCATATATTTT
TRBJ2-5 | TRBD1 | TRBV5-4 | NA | CASSLGGGKETQYF | TGTGCCAGCAGCTTGGGAGGGGGCAAAGAGACCCAGTACTTC
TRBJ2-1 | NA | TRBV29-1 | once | CSVSDEQFF | TGCAGCGTCTCGGATGAGCAGTTCTTC
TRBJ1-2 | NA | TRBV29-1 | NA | CSVPEAGQRAYGYTF | TGCAGCGTTCCCGAGGCGGGCCAAAGGGCTTATGGCTACACCTTC
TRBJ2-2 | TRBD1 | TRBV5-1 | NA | CASSPDRAGNTGELFF | TGCGCCAGCAGCCCAGACAGGGCGGGGAACACCGGGGAGCTGTTTTTT
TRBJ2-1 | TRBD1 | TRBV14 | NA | CASSYLDRGVSSYNEQFF | TGTGCCAGCAGCTACCTAGACAGGGGGGTTAGCTCCTACAATGAGCAGTTCTTC
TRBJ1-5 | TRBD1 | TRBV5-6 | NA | CASSIFNRGQPQHF | TGTGCCAGCAGCATATTCAACAGGGGACAGCCCCAGCATTTT
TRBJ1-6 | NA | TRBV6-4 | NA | CASSGDSFNSPLHF | TGTGCCAGCAGTGGCGACAGTTTCAATTCACCCCTCCACTTT
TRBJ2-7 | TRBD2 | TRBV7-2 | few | CASSSEAGGPYEQYF | TGTGCCAGCAGCTCGGAAGCGGGGGGGCCTTACGAGCAGTACTTC
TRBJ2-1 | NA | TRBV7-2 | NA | CASSQNSGGFDEQFF | TGTGCCAGCAGCCAAAATAGTGGGGGGTTTGATGAGCAGTTCTTC
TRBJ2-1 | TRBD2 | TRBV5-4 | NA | CASSLAGVNEQFF | TGTGCCAGCAGCTTAGCGGGGGTTAATGAGCAGTTCTTC
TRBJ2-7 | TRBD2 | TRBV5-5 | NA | CASSGTSGPSYEQYF | TGTGCCAGCAGCGGGACTAGCGGGCCTTCCTACGAGCAGTACTTC
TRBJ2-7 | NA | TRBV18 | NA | CASSPPVTRSIYEQYF | TGTGCCAGCTCACCACCAGTGACTAGGTCTATCTACGAGCAGTACTTC
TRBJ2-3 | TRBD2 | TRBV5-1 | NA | CASSLNAGGTDTQYF | TGCGCCAGCAGCTTGAATGCGGGGGGCACAGATACGCAGTATTTT
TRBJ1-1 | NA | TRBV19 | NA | CASSTTGWGTEAFF | TGTGCCAGTAGTACAACAGGGTGGGGCACTGAAGCTTTCTTT
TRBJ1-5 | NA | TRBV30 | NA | CAWSAYRGEQPQHF | TGTGCCTGGAGTGCCTACCGAGGAGAGCAGCCCCAGCATTTT
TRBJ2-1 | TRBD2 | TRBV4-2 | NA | CASSQEGLAGAYNEQFF | TGTGCCAGCAGCCAAGAGGGACTAGCGGGAGCCTACAATGAGCAGTTCTTC
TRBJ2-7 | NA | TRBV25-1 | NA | CAPGPRLTEQYF | TGTGCCCCCGGCCCTAGACTAACCGAGCAGTACTTC
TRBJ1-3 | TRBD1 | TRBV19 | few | CASSTGQGRDTIYF | TGTGCCAGTAGTACCGGACAGGGTAGAGACACCATATATTTT
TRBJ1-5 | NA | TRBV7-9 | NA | CASSPSTDSNQPQHF | TGTGCCAGCAGCCCTAGTACCGATAGCAATCAGCCCCAGCATTTT
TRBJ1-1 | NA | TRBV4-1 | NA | CASSLTIVSTEAFF | TGCGCCAGCAGCCTCACGATCGTGAGTACTGAAGCTTTCTTT
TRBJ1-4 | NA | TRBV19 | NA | CASSIQTSVDEKLFF | TGTGCCAGTAGTATTCAAACTTCTGTGGATGAAAAACTGTTTTTT
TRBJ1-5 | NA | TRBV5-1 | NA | CASRGAPDSNQPQHF | TGCGCCAGTCGGGGGGCACCTGATAGCAATCAGCCCCAGCATTTT
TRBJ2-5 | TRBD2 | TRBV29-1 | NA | CSGKTSGETQYF | TGCAGCGGTAAGACTAGCGGGGAGACCCAGTACTTC
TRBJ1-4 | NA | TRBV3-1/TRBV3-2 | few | CASSLEGGGEKLFF | TGTGCCAGCAGCCTAGAGGGGGGAGGCGAAAAACTGTTTTTT
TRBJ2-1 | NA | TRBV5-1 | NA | CASSSRDWSYNEQFF | TGCGCCAGCAGCTCCCGGGACTGGTCCTACAATGAGCAGTTCTTC
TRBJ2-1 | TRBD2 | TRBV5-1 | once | CASRGAGVPSNEQFF | TGCGCCAGCAGAGGGGCGGGAGTTCCCTCGAATGAGCAGTTCTTC
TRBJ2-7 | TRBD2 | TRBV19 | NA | CASSTGLLGEQYF | TGTGCCAGTAGTACGGGACTATTAGGCGAGCAGTACTTC
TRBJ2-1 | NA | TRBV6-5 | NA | CASSYSKGSGQFF | TGTGCCAGCAGTTACTCAAAAGGGAGCGGGCAGTTCTTC
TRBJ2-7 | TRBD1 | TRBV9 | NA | CASSVEGQGFYEQYF | TGTGCCAGCAGCGTAGAGGGACAGGGGTTCTACGAGCAGTACTTC
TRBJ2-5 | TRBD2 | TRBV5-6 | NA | CASSLKTSGGTETQYF | TGTGCCAGCAGCTTGAAGACTAGCGGGGGTACGGAGACCCAGTACTTC
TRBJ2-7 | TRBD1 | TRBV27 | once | CASSPGQGPYEQYF | TGTGCCAGCAGCCCGGGACAGGGTCCCTACGAGCAGTACTTC
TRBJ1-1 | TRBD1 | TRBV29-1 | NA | CSVEEGAHTEAFF | TGCAGCGTTGAGGAGGGGGCGCACACTGAAGCTTTCTTT
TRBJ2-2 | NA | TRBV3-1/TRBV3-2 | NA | CASSLNRGSTGELFF | TGTGCCAGCAGCCTAAATAGGGGATCCACCGGGGAGCTGTTTTTT
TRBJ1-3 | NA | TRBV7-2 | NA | CASSLVGRGAGNTIYF | TGTGCCAGCAGCTTAGTTGGCAGGGGCGCTGGAAACACCATATATTTT